These T cell receptor beta chains were read from a single sample in a study of identical twins' blood T cells. Each CDR3 protein gets one entry after TCRdb re-called the 5' RACE reads with MiXCR. The data hold 350,000 to 400,000 distinct CDR3 sequences, with roughly 30% observed a single time. Sequenced: PBMCs. The receptors come from a woman between 18 and 50 years old in good health. Each CDR3 is given with its conserved first and last residue. The D gene is left open where the match is weak. Some rows have no size entry. The others give once, few or many, or a class for an expanded clone.

>NA|few|TRBJ1-3|TRBV9
TGTGCCAGCAGCGTAGACAGTGCAATTGGAAACACCATATATTTT
CASSVDSAIGNTIYF
>TRBD2|once|TRBJ2-1|TRBV6-1
TGTGCCAGCAGTGTGACTAGCGGGGACTACAATGAGCAGTTCTTC
CASSVTSGDYNEQFF
>NA|NA|TRBJ1-1|TRBV7-6
TGTGCCAGCAGCCTAGGTCGGGGTGAAGCTTTCTTT
CASSLGRGEAFF
>NA|NA|TRBJ2-2|TRBV14
TGTGCCAGCAGCCTAATGGCGGGATACCCCGGGGAGCTGTTTTTT
CASSLMAGYPGELFF
>NA|NA|TRBJ2-7|TRBV5-1
TGCGCCAGCAGCTTGGTGGGGTCCGAGCAGTACTTC
CASSLVGSEQYF
>NA|few|TRBJ2-6|TRBV14
TGTGCCAGCAGCCCCAGTTACTCTGGGGCCAACGTCCTGACTTTC
CASSPSYSGANVLTF
>NA|few|TRBJ1-5|TRBV7-9
TGTGCCACCGTACTGGGGGAGTATCAGCCCCAGCATTTT
CATVLGEYQPQHF
>NA|NA|TRBJ2-1|TRBV7-2
TGTGCCAGCAGCTTATTGCCGGGGGAGTTCGGTGAGCAGTTCTTC
CASSLLPGEFGEQFF
>NA|NA|TRBJ2-1|TRBV14
TGTACCAGCAGCCGGGGGTACAATGAGCAGTTCTTC
CTSSRGYNEQFF
>NA|few|TRBJ2-1|TRBV20-1
TGCAGTGCTAGAAGGGCCAACAATGAGCAGTTCTTC
CSARRANNEQFF
>TRBD2|many|TRBJ2-4|TRBV4-1
TGCGCCAGCAGCCACCTAGGTCGGGGGGGGGCCAAAAACATTCAGTACTTC
CASSHLGRGGAKNIQYF
>TRBD2|few|TRBJ2-3|TRBV5-1
TGCGCCAGCAGCCCTGGGACTAGCGGCCACACAGATACGCAGTATTTT
CASSPGTSGHTDTQYF
>NA|few|TRBJ2-2|TRBV7-9
TGTGCCAGCAGCTTACTTATCTTGAGCCTAAGAGCCACCGGGGAGCTGTTTTTT
CASSLLILSLRATGELFF
>NA|many|TRBJ1-1|TRBV20-1
TGCAGTCATATACAGGAGCTTAAAGCTTTCTTT
CSHIQELKAFF
>NA|NA|TRBJ1-1|TRBV28
TGTGCCAGCGTAGAGCCCTCAGTAAACACTGAAGCTTTCTTT
CASVEPSVNTEAFF
>NA|NA|TRBJ1-2|TRBV12-3/TRBV12-4
TGTGCCAGCAGTTTGCCCGGGTCGGTTGGCTACACCTTC
CASSLPGSVGYTF
>TRBD2|few|TRBJ2-3|TRBV28
TGTGCCAGCAGTTTGCCCGGAGTAGCGGGAGCCACAGATACGCAGTATTTT
CASSLPGVAGATDTQYF
>NA|NA|TRBJ2-3|TRBV4-2
TGTGCCAGCAGCCAAGATGGCCAGGGGTGGGGGACAGATACGCAGTATTTT
CASSQDGQGWGTDTQYF
>TRBD1|NA|TRBJ2-2|TRBV27
TGTGCCAGCAGTTTGATCCACCGGGACAGGGGAAACACCGGGGAGCAGTTTTTT
CASSLIHRDRGNTGEQFF
>TRBD1|once|TRBJ2-7|TRBV5-1
TGCGCCAGCAGCAACACAGGGGTCGAGCAGTACTTC
CASSNTGVEQYF
>TRBD1|few|TRBJ1-6|TRBV5-1
TGCGCCAGCAGCGTATCCGGGACAGGGGGTTCACCCCTCCACTTT
CASSVSGTGGSPLHF
>NA|few|TRBJ1-4|TRBV27
TGTGCCAGCAGCCGACGGGACAAGCATACCGGACCCACTAATGAAAAACTGTTTTTT
CASSRRDKHTGPTNEKLFF
>NA|few|TRBJ1-2|TRBV20-1
TGCAGTGCTAGGTCGGGACCGGACTATGGCTACACCTTC
CSARSGPDYGYTF
>NA|NA|TRBJ1-1|TRBV28
TGTGCCAGCAGTCCTCCGGGAGGGACGAGGAACACTGAAGCTTTCTTT
CASSPPGGTRNTEAFF
>NA|NA|TRBJ2-1|TRBV10-3
TGTGCCATCCGGGGGTTGAAAGAAAATGAGCAGTTCTTC
CAIRGLKENEQFF
>NA|NA|TRBJ2-3|TRBV12-3/TRBV12-4
TGTGCCAGCAGTTCCCTATACGATACGCAGTATTTT
CASSSLYDTQYF
>TRBD2|once|TRBJ2-7|TRBV20-1
TGCAGTGCTAGAGATTCTGGGGCAGCGGGAGTCTTGTACGAGCAGTACTTC
CSARDSGAAGVLYEQYF
>NA|NA|TRBJ2-7|TRBV12-5
TGTGCTAGTGGTACCCTTCAGACCTACGAGCAGTACTTC
CASGTLQTYEQYF
>TRBD1|many|TRBJ2-7|TRBV29-1
TGCAGCGTTGAAAAGCAAGGACAGGTCTCCTACGAGCAGTACTTC
CSVEKQGQVSYEQYF
>NA|few|TRBJ1-2|TRBV7-9
TGTGCCAGCAGCCCCGGACAGACTGGGTACACCTTC
CASSPGQTGYTF
>TRBD1|many|TRBJ1-2|TRBV3-1
TGTGCCAGCAGCCAGGTGGACAGGCTTAACTATGGCTACACCTTC
CASSQVDRLNYGYTF
>NA|many|TRBJ2-1|TRBV6-2/TRBV6-3
TGTGCCAGCAACCAGCCCCGGGACTGGTTATACAATGAGCAGTTCTTC
CASNQPRDWLYNEQFF
>NA|many|TRBJ1-2|TRBV2
TGTGCCAGCGAAGAAAATATCTTAGCTAACTATGGCTACACCTTC
CASEENILANYGYTF
>NA|many|TRBJ2-1|TRBV29-1
TGCAGCGTTGCGGTCTACAATGAGCAGTTCTTC
CSVAVYNEQFF
>NA|many|TRBJ1-5|TRBV12-3/TRBV12-4
TGTGCCAGCAGTCCGGGACGCCAGACCTGGAATCAGCCCCAGCATTTT
CASSPGRQTWNQPQHF
>NA|NA|TRBJ1-1|TRBV29-1
TGCACCGCTCAGCGAGGGGCGAACACTGAAGCTTTCTTT
CTAQRGANTEAFF
>NA|NA|TRBJ2-5|TRBV24-1
TGTGCCACCAGTGATTCACGGGAGACCCAGTACTTC
CATSDSRETQYF
>NA|NA|TRBJ2-3|TRBV12-3/TRBV12-4
TGTGCCAGCCTGGCCCCGGGGGCCTCCTTCACAGATACGCAGTATTTT
CASLAPGASFTDTQYF
>TRBD1|few|TRBJ2-1|TRBV10-2
TGCGCCAGCAGCAGAGGACAGGGGGCCCACAATGAGCAGTTCTTC
CASSRGQGAHNEQFF
>NA|once|TRBJ2-7|TRBV10-3
TGTGCCATCAGTGAGTCTGGTGGGAACCGCCACGAGCAGTACTTC
CAISESGGNRHEQYF
>NA|NA|TRBJ1-1|TRBV11-2
TGTGCCAGCAGCTTAGATCAAGCCACTGAAGCTTTCTTT
CASSLDQATEAFF
>TRBD1|few|TRBJ1-5|TRBV12-5
TGTGCTAGTGGCAAGGGGACAGGGGGCCAGCCCCAGCATTTT
CASGKGTGGQPQHF
>TRBD2|NA|TRBJ2-1|TRBV4-3
TGCGCCAGCAGCCAGTTAGCGGGAGGCAATGAGCAGTTCTTC
CASSQLAGGNEQFF
>NA|NA|TRBJ1-1|TRBV20-1
TGCAGTGCTAGAGATCTCACTGAAGCTTTCTTT
CSARDLTEAFF
>NA|few|TRBJ2-7|TRBV20-1
TGCAGTTCTACGAAAGGGGACGAGCAGTACTTC
CSSTKGDEQYF
>NA|NA|TRBJ1-1|TRBV20-1
TGCAGTGCTAGAGATAAAATTGGAGCTTTCTTT
CSARDKIGAFF
>NA|NA|TRBJ2-2|TRBV28
TGTGCCAGCAGCACCCCATCAACCGGGGCCGGGGAGCTGTTTTTT
CASSTPSTGAGELFF
>TRBD1|NA|TRBJ1-5|TRBV27
TGTGCCAGCGGGTGGGACAGTGGTCAGCCCCAGCATTTT
CASGWDSGQPQHF
>TRBD1|few|TRBJ1-2|TRBV18
TGTGCCAGCTCACCGGGACAGGATAACTATGGCTACACCTTC
CASSPGQDNYGYTF
>NA|NA|TRBJ2-2|TRBV9
TGTGCCAGCAGCGGCCCCGCCCCCATACACAGTTTGAACACCGGGGAGCTGTTTTTT
CASSGPAPIHSLNTGELFF
>NA|few|TRBJ2-3|TRBV7-9
TGTGCCAGCAGCCCCACCCGGACAGTCACAGATACGCAGTATTTT
CASSPTRTVTDTQYF
>NA|NA|TRBJ1-2|TRBV3-1
TGTGCCAGCAGCCACCTAGACTATGGCTACACCTTC
CASSHLDYGYTF
>TRBD1|NA|TRBJ1-5|TRBV3-1
TGTGCCAGCAGCCTACAGGGGCAGGGTCAGCCCCAGCATTTT
CASSLQGQGQPQHF
>NA|many|TRBJ2-1|TRBV6-4
TGTGCCAGCAGTTCGTTAGCGAGGGATGAGCAGTTCTTC
CASSSLARDEQFF
>NA|few|TRBJ2-2|TRBV27
TGTGCCAGCAGTCCAGATACCAGCGGGGAGCTGTTTTTT
CASSPDTSGELFF
>NA|few|TRBJ2-3|TRBV12-3/TRBV12-4
TGTGCCAGCAGTTTAGGAGGATATACGCAGTATTTT
CASSLGGYTQYF
>NA|NA|TRBJ2-3|TRBV6-1
TGTGCCAGCAGTGAATTTGATGGCACAGATACGCAGTATTTT
CASSEFDGTDTQYF
>NA|NA|TRBJ1-1|TRBV5-1
TGCGCCAGCAGCTACTCCGGGACACAGAACACTGAAGCTTTCTTT
CASSYSGTQNTEAFF
>NA|NA|TRBJ1-1|TRBV10-1
TGCGCCAGCAGTGAGGGTTCGAACACTGAAGCTTTCTTT
CASSEGSNTEAFF
>NA|few|TRBJ2-5|TRBV20-1
TGCAGTGCTAGCGAGTACCAAGAGACCCAGTACTTC
CSASEYQETQYF